This T cell receptor (beta chain) was found in a study of shared clonotypes between healthy human individuals. This CDR3 has 17 amino acids. The germline CDR1 and CDR2 sequences are KGHSH and LQKENI. V trimming: 0 bases; J trimming: 1 base; junction bases outside the gene matches: 9. Clones were read by immunoSEQ multiplex PCR, and TCRdb kept only the in-frame ones, dropping some. In the table there are about 2.4 million clones, approximately 92% of which are singletons. The source is a man between 18 and 35 years old in good health. This chain joins TRBV18 and TRBJ2-7; 7 bases align to TRBD2. Source material: naive CD4+ T cells sorted from blood. The subset is: CD45RA+ positively selected. The CDR3 nucleotides read TGTGCCAGCTCACCACCGAGGGGCGGGAGCAAATCCTACGAGCAGTACTTC. This encodes CASSPPRGGSKSYEQYF.